This T cell receptor beta chain came from a study of cytomegalovirus exposure and HLA in healthy donors. In this sample, this clone turned up once. The CDR3 consists of 16 residues. Germline trimming cut 8 bases from V and 5 bases from J; bases unmatched to any gene: 13. CDR1 and CDR2 (germline): MNHEY, SMNVEV (reference sequence). The PCR had 60 Vbeta and 13 Jbeta primers. Libraries were prepared by immunoSEQ multiplex PCR; TCRdb keeps only in-frame clonotypes and omits some of them. The sample contains roughly 160,000 clones, 84% of which appear only once. The TCR originated in a boy aged 2 to 10 in good health and CMV-seronegative. The rearrangement uses TRBV27 and TRBJ2-3; 10 positions match TRBD1. Sequenced material: PBMCs. The CDR3 reads CASRSLAGQGRDTQYF. The CDR3 region has the DNA TGTGCCAGCCGAAGTTTGGCGGGACAGGGGAGAGATACGCAGTATTTT.